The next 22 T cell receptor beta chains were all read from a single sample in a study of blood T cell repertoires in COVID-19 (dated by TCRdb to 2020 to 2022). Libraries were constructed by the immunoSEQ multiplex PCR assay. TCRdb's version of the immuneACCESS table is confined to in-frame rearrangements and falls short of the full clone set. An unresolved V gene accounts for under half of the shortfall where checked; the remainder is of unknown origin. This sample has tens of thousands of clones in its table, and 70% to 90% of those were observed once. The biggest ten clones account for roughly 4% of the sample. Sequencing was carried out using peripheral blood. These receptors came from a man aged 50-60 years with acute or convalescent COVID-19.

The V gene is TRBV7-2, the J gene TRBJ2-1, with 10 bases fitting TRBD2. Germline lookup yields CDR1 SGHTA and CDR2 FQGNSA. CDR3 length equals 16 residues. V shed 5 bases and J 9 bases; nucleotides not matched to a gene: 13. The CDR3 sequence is CASSPSALAGVGEQFF. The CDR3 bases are TGTGCCAGCAGCCCGTCTGCGCTAGCGGGGGTGGGTGAGCAGTTCTTC.

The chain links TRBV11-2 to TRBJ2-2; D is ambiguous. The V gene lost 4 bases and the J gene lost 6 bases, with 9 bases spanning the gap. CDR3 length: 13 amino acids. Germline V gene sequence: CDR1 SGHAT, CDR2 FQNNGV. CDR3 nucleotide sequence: TGTGCCAGCAGCTCATGGAGTGCCGGGGAGCTGTTTTTT. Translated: CASSSWSAGELFF.

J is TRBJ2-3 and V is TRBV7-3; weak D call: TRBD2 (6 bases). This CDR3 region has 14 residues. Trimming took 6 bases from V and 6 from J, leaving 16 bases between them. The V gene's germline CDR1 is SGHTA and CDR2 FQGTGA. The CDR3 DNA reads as TGTGCCAGCAGGGATAGCGGAGCCTCCGATACGCAGTATTTT. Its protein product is CASRDSGASDTQYF.

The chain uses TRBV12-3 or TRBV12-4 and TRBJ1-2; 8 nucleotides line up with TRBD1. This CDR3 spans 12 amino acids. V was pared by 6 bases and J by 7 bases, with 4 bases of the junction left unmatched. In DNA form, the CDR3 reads TGTGCCAGCAGGGACAGGGCGACTGGCTACACCTTC. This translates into CASRDRATGYTF.

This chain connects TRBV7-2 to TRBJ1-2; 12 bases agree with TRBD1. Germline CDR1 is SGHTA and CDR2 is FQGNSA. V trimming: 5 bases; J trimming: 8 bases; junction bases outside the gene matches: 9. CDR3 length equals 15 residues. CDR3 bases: TGTGCCAGCAGCCTTACTTCCGGGACAGGGGGCGGCTACACCTTC. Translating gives CASSLTSGTGGGYTF.

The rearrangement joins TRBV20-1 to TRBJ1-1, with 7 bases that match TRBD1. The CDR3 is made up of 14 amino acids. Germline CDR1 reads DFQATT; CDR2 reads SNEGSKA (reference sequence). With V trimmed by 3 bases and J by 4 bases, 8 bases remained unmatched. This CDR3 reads CSASSTGLGTEAFF. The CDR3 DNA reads TGCAGTGCTAGTTCGACAGGGTTGGGCACTGAAGCTTTCTTT.

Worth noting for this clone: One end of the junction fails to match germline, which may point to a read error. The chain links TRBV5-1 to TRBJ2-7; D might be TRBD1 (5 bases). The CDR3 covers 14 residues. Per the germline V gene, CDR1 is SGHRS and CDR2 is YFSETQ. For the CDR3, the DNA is TGCGCCAGCAGCTCCCTGCAGGGCACCTATGAGCAGTACTTC. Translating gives CASSSLQGTYEQYF.

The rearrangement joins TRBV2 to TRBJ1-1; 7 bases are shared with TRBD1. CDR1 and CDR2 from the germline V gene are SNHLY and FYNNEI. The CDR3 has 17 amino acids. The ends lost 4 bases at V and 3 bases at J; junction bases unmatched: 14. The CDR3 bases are TGTGCCAGCAGTGGTGTCGGTACAGGGGCTCGGGACACTGAAGCTTTCTTT. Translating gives CASSGVGTGARDTEAFF.

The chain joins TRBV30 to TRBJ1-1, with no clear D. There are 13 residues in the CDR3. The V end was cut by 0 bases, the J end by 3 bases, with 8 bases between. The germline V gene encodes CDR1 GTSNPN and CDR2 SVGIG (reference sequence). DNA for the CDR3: TGTGCCTGGAGTGTACACGAGGACACTGAAGCTTTCTTT. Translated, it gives CAWSVHEDTEAFF.

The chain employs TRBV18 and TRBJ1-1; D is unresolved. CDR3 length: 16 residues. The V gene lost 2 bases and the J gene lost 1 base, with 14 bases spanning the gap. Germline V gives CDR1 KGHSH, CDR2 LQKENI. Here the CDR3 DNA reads TGTGCCAGCTCACCAGGGTCTGGCAGGCAGAACACTGAAGCTTTCTTT. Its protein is CASSPGSGRQNTEAFF.

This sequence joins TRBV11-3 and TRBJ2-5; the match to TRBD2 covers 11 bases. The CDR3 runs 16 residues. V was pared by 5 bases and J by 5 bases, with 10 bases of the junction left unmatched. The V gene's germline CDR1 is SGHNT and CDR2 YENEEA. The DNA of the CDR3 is TGTGCCAGCAGCCCGAGACTAGCGGGGCCAAGTGAGACCCAGTACTTC. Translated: CASSPRLAGPSETQYF.

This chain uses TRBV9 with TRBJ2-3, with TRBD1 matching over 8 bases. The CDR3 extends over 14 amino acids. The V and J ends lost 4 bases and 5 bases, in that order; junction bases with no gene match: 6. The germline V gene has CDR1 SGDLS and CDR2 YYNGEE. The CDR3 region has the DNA TGTGCCAGCAGCTTCGGACAGGGTCGAGATACGCAGTATTTT. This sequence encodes CASSFGQGRDTQYF. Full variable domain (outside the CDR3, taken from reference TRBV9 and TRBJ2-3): DSGVTQTPKHLITATGQRVTLRCSPRSGDLSVYWYQQSLDQGLQFLIQYYNGEERAKGNILERFSAQQFPDLHSELNLSSLELGDSALYFCASSFGQGRDTQYFGPGTRLTVL.

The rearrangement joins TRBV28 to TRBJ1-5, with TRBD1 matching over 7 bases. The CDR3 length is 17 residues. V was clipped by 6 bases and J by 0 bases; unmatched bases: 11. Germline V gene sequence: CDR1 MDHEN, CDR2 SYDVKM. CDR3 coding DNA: TGTGCCAGCAGACCCTGGACAGGACCATATAGCAATCAGCCCCAGCATTTT. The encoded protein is CASRPWTGPYSNQPQHF.

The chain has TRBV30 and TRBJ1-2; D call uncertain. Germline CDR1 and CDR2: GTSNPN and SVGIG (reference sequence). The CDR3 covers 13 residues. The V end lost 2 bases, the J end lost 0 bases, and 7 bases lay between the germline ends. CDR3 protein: CAWSIKSNYGYTF. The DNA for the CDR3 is TGTGCCTGGAGTATTAAATCTAACTATGGCTACACCTTC.

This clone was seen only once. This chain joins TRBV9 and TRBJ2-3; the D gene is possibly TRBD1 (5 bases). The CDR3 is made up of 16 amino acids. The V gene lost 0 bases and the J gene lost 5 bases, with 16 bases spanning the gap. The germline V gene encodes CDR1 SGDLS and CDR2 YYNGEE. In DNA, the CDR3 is TGTGCCAGCAGCGTAGAGCAGGGTGGGGCTAAAGATACGCAGTATTTT. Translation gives CASSVEQGGAKDTQYF.

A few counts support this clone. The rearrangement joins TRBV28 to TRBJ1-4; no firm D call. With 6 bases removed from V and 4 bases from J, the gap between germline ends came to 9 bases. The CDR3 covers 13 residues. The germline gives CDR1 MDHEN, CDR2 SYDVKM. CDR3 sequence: CASREGGNEKLFF. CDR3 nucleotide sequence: TGTGCCAGCAGGGAGGGCGGTAATGAAAAACTGTTTTTT. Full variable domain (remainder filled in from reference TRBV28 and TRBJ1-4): DVKVTQSSRYLVKRTGEKVFLECVQDMDHENMFWYRQDPGLGLRLIYFSYDVKMKEKGDIPEGYSVSREKKERFSLILESASTNQTSMYLCASREGGNEKLFFGSGTQLSVL.

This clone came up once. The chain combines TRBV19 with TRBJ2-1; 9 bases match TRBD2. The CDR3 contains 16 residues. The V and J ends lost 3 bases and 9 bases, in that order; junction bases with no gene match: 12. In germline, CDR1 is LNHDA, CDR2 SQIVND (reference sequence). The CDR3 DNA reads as TGTGCCAGTAGTATGGTTGCTAGCGGGACATATGGTGAGCAGTTCTTC. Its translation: CASSMVASGTYGEQFF.

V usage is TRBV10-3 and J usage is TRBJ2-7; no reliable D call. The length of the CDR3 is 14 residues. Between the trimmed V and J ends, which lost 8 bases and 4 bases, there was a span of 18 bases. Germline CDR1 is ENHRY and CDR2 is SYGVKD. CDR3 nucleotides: TGTGCCATCGGGTCGGAGCCCCAATTTTACGAGCAGTACTTC. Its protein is CAIGSEPQFYEQYF.

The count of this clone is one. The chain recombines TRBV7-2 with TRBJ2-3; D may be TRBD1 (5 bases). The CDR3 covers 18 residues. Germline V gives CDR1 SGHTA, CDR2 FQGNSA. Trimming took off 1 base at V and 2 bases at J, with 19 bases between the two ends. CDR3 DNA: TGTGCCAGCAGCTTAGGGTCGGTGGGGCTAGAGAACACAGATACGCAGTATTTT. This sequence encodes CASSLGSVGLENTDTQYF.

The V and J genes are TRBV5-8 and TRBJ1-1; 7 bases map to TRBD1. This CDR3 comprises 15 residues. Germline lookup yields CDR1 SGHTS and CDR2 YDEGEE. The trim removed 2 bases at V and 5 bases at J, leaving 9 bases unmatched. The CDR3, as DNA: TGTGCCAGCAGCTTTAGTGACAGGGTTTTGACTGAAGCTTTCTTT. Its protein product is CASSFSDRVLTEAFF.

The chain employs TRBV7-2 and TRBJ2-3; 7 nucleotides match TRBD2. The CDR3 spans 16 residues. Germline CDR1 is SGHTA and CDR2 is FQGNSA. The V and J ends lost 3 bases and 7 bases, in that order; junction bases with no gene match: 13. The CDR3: CASSFLGSEGTNTQYF. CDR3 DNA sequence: TGTGCCAGCAGCTTTCTTGGTAGCGAGGGGACTAATACGCAGTATTTT.

CDR3 nucleotides: TGCAGTGCTAGTACAGGGGAACGACCCTACGAGCAGTACTTC. This sequence encodes CSASTGERPYEQYF. This chain uses TRBV20-1 with TRBJ2-7; 7 bases are shared with TRBD1. The CDR3 covers 14 residues. CDR1 is DFQATT and CDR2 is SNEGSKA in the germline V gene (reference sequence). The junction had 7 bases not matched to a gene; V was cut back by 3 bases and J by 2 bases.